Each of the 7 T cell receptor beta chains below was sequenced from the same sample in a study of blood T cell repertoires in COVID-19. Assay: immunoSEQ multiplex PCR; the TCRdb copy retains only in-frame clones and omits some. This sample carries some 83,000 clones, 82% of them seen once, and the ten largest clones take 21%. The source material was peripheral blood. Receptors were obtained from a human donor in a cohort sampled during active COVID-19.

The chain's CDR3 is CASRTDRGIYEQYF. In DNA form, the CDR3 reads TGTGCCAGCAGAACGGACAGGGGGATCTACGAGCAGTACTTC. This sequence joins TRBV2 and TRBJ2-7; 10 bases fit TRBD1. The trim removed 6 bases at V and 3 bases at J, leaving 5 bases unmatched. This CDR3 contains 14 residues. Looked up from germline, CDR1 is SNHLY and CDR2 is FYNNEI.

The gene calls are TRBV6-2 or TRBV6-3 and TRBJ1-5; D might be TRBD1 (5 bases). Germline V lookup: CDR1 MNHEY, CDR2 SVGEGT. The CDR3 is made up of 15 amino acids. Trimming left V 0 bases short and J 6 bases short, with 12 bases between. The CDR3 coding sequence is TGTGCCAGCAGTTACTCAGGGGTAGGATTTCAGCCCCAGCATTTT. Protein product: CASSYSGVGFQPQHF.

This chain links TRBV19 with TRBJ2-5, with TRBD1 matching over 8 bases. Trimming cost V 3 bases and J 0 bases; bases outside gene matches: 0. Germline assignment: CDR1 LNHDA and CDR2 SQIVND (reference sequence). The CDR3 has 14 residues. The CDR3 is CASSMDRDQETQYF. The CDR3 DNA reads TGTGCCAGTAGTATGGACAGGGACCAAGAGACCCAGTACTTC. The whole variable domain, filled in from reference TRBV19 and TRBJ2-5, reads DGGITQSPKYLFRKEGQNVTLSCEQNLNHDAMYWYRQDPGQGLRLIYYSQIVNDFQKGDIAEGYSVSREKKESFPLTVTSAQKNPTAFYLCASSMDRDQETQYFGPGTRLLVL.

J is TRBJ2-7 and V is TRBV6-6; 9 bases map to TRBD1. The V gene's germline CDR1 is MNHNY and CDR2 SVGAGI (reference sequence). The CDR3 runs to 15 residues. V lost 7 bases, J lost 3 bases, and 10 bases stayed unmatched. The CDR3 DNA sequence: TGTGCCAGCAACAAACCGGGACAGGGAATCTACGAGCAGTACTTC. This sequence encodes CASNKPGQGIYEQYF.

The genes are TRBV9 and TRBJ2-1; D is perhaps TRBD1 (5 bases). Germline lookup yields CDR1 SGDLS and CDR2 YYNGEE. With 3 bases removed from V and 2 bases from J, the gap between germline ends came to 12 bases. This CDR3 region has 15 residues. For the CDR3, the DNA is TGTGCCAGCAGCGCTGGACATGAACCCTACAATGAGCAGTTCTTC. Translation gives CASSAGHEPYNEQFF.

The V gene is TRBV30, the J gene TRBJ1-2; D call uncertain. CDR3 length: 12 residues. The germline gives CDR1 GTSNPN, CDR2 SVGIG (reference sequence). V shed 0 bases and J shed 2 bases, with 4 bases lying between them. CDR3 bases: TGTGCCTGGAGTGTACGGAACTATGGCTACACCTTC. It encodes CAWSVRNYGYTF.

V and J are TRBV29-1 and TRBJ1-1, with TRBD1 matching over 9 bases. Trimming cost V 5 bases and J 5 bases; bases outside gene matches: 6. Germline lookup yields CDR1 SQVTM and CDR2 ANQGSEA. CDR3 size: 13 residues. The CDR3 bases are TGCAGCGTTCCGGGACAGGGATTTACTGAAGCTTTCTTT. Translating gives CSVPGQGFTEAFF. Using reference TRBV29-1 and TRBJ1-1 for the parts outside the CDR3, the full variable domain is SAVISQKPSRDICQRGTSLTIQCQVDSQVTMMFWYRQQPGQSLTLIATANQGSEATYESGFVIDKFPISRPNLTFSTLTVSNMSPEDSSIYLCSVPGQGFTEAFFGQGTRLTVV.